One sample yielded the 13 T cell receptor beta chains listed below, sequenced in a study of neurological immune-mediated disorders. Time point meaning: longitudinal time-point 2. A single record per CDR3 protein comes from TCRdb applying MiXCR to the 5' RACE reads. The sample includes roughly 60,000 distinct CDR3 sequences, about 8.9% seen only once; the top ten take 9.5% to 15%. The source material was PBMCs. The receptors come from a man between 25 and 39 years old in good health.

This clonotype is deemed medium-sized (0.01 to 0.1%). The V gene is TRBV20-1, the J gene TRBJ2-7; 8 bases match TRBD2. The CDR3 extends over 15 amino acids. The V segment lost 2 bases and the J segment 6 bases; nucleotides outside the gene matches: 12. Germline V gene sequence: CDR1 DFQATT, CDR2 SNEGSKA (reference sequence). The CDR3 coding sequence is TGCAGTGCTAGAACGCAGGGACTAAGCGGGGGCGAGCAGTACTTC. Translated, it gives CSARTQGLSGGEQYF.

The rearrangement uses TRBV28 and TRBJ1-3; TRBD1 is a possible D gene (6 bases). Germline-derived CDR1 and CDR2 are MDHEN and SYDVKM. The ends were cut back, 9 bases at V and 4 bases at J, with 10 bases in the middle. The CDR3 length is 12 residues. The CDR3 nucleotides read TGTGCCAGTGGGGGGGCCGGAAACACCATATATTTT. This encodes CASGGAGNTIYF.

This clonotype has more than one count but fewer than ten. J is TRBJ2-3 and V is TRBV30; D is unresolved. Germline CDR1 and CDR2: GTSNPN and SVGIG (reference sequence). V was trimmed by 2 bases and J by 0 bases, leaving 12 bases between them. The CDR3 is made up of 15 amino acids. CDR3 protein: CAWSLAIGSTDTQYF. In DNA form, the CDR3 reads TGTGCCTGGAGTCTTGCCATAGGAAGCACAGATACGCAGTATTTT.

This clonotype occurred many times. The DNA of the CDR3 is TGCAGTGCGGACCAGGGGAACGAGCAGTACTTC. Translation: CSADQGNEQYF. This chain uses TRBV20-1 with TRBJ2-7, with D tentatively TRBD1 (6 bases). The CDR3 spans 11 residues. Germline assignment: CDR1 DFQATT and CDR2 SNEGSKA (reference sequence). Trimming removed 6 bases at V and 5 bases at J, with 11 bases between.

The sample holds many counts of this clonotype. The gene calls are TRBV7-9 and TRBJ1-2; 9 bases fit TRBD1. The CDR3 has 13 amino acids. V lost 5 bases to trimming and J lost 8 bases; unmatched junction nucleotides: 6. Germline loops: CDR1 SEHNR, CDR2 FQNEAQ (reference sequence). CDR3 in DNA: TGTGCCAGCAGCCCACAGGGGGCCGGGGGCTACACCTTC. Translated, it gives CASSPQGAGGYTF.

The gene calls are TRBV11-3 and TRBJ2-7; TRBD1 aligns across 8 bases. The CDR3 has 15 residues. With V trimmed by 5 bases and J by 0 bases, 6 bases remained unmatched. Germline V lookup: CDR1 SGHNT, CDR2 YENEEA. CDR3 residues: CASSPRQGSSYEQYF. In nucleotides, the CDR3 is TGTGCCAGCAGCCCAAGACAGGGGAGCTCCTACGAGCAGTACTTC.

This clonotype occurred many times. This rearrangement joins TRBV24-1 to TRBJ2-2; D ambiguous. The CDR3 extends over 15 amino acids. Per the germline V gene, CDR1 is KGHDR and CDR2 is SFDVKD. V shed 0 bases and J shed 1 base, with 5 bases lying between them. CDR3 sequence reads: CATSDLAENTGELFF. The CDR3 nucleotides read TGTGCCACCAGTGATTTGGCGGAGAACACCGGGGAGCTGTTTTTT.

This clonotype has only a few counts. The rearrangement uses TRBV7-2 and TRBJ2-1; D not certain. V shed 1 base and J shed 5 bases, with 6 bases lying between them. Germline values: CDR1 SGHTA, CDR2 FQGNSA. The CDR3 totals 13 residues. CDR3 residues: CASSLGLDNEQFF. CDR3 bases: TGTGCCAGCAGCTTAGGTTTGGACAATGAGCAGTTCTTC.

This clonotype was picked up many times. The chain links TRBV20-1 to TRBJ2-7, with D tentatively TRBD1 or TRBD2 (5 bases each). This CDR3 has 15 residues. Trimming removed 3 bases at V and 2 bases at J, with 17 bases between. CDR1 and CDR2 from the germline V gene are DFQATT and SNEGSKA (reference sequence). The CDR3 DNA sequence: TGCAGTGCTAGCCCCTCTTCGGGACGGACCTACGAGCAGTACTTC. Encoded protein: CSASPSSGRTYEQYF.

This clonotype was counted many times. V gene TRBV5-1 combines with J gene TRBJ2-3, with D uncertain. V was pared by 2 bases and J by 4 bases, with 14 bases between. This CDR3 comprises 15 residues. Germline assignment: CDR1 SGHRS and CDR2 YFSETQ. In nucleotides, the CDR3 is TGCGCCAGCAGCTTCGGGTCCTATGTTCCAGATACGCAGTATTTT. Translation gives CASSFGSYVPDTQYF. Full variable domain (missing parts from reference TRBV5-1 and TRBJ2-3): KAGVTQTPRYLIKTRGQQVTLSCSPISGHRSVSWYQQTPGQGLQFLFEYFSETQRNKGNFPGRFSGRQFSNSRSEMNVSTLELGDSALYLCASSFGSYVPDTQYFGPGTRLTVL.

This clonotype turned up a few times. CDR3 nucleotides: TGTGCCAGCAGTAAAAATGAGAATCAGCCCCAGCATTTT. Translation: CASSKNENQPQHF. The J gene is TRBJ1-5, the V gene TRBV6-4, with D hard to call. This CDR3 has 13 amino acids. With 5 bases removed from V and 4 bases from J, the gap between germline ends came to 9 bases. Germline-derived CDR1 and CDR2 are MRHNA and SNTAGT.

This clonotype appeared many times. The CDR3 sequence is CSAYDSGSSYEQYF. CDR3 bases: TGCAGTGCTTATGATAGCGGGTCCTCCTACGAGCAGTACTTC. This chain joins TRBV20-1 and TRBJ2-7; 7 bases map to TRBD2. There are 14 residues in the CDR3. The V gene's germline CDR1 is DFQATT and CDR2 SNEGSKA (reference sequence). Unmatched junction bases numbered 7, after V lost 5 bases and J lost 0 bases.

This clonotype was picked up many times. V is TRBV6-6 and J is TRBJ2-3; D could derive from TRBD1 or TRBD2 (5 bases each). The CDR3 has 16 residues. The V end was cut by 4 bases, the J end by 1 base, with 15 bases between. CDR1 MNHNY and CDR2 SVGAGI come from the germline V gene (reference sequence). CDR3 in amino acids: CASSLGLRGGTDTQYF. Written as DNA, the CDR3 is TGTGCCAGCAGTTTGGGGCTCCGGGGCGGCACAGATACGCAGTATTTT.